The clone carrying this T cell receptor (beta chain) was counted between two and nine times. Its antigen is unknown. Other DNA sequences in the sample encode the same CDR3. Expressed TCRB transcripts were sequenced after all isolated RNA was converted to cDNA. Assay used: immunoSEQ multiplex PCR; TCRdb lists only in-frame clones, some missing. Found here are 150,000 to 200,000 clones, about 63% of them singletons; the top ten hold roughly 0.095%. The CDR3 sequence is 12 residues long. Per germline, CDR1 SQVTM and CDR2 ANQGSEA. V was trimmed by 1 base and J by 6 bases, leaving 7 bases between them. The sample is drawn from a study of beta chain features in type 1 diabetes. Whole-study results and caveats: For TCRB rearrangement, an influence of HLA type remained unresolved here. Researchers report that Type 1 diabetes patients had moderately but significantly shorter TCRB CDR3s across all four CD4+ subsets.

Input material: naive CD4+ T cells from blood. The source of this sequence is a young man with type 1 diabetes. The V call is TRBV29-1, the J call TRBJ2-1; the D is unclear. CDR3 loop: CSVEVQRNEQFF. For the CDR3, the DNA is TGCAGCGTTGAAGTCCAGCGCAATGAGCAGTTCTTC.